This T cell receptor beta chain was identified in a study of long-term antiretroviral therapy in people with HIV. Study outcomes and limitations: HIV repertoires had narrower CDR3 length ranges than controls. Diversity went up after ART and still fell short of transplant donor controls.

PBMC samples from each donor numbered at least one pre-ART and at least two post-ART. Germline V gene lookup returns CDR1 KGHSH and CDR2 LQKENI. J was trimmed by 2 bases and V by 3 bases; bases with no gene match: 2. The CDR3 extends over 15 amino acids. Researchers report immunoSEQ v3.0 was run at survey level. Target depth was roughly 35,000-55,000 T-cell genomes per sample. Sequenced by immunoSEQ multiplex PCR; TCRdb stores in-frame clones only, minus some. The table has 20,000 or so clones, approximately 80% seen once. About this clone: As yet, its antigen is unknown. The same CDR3 is also encoded by other DNA sequences in this sample.

J is TRBJ1-5 and V is TRBV18; TRBD1 aligns across 9 bases. The receptor was derived from a man aged 25 to 40 with HIV. Sample: unsorted PBMCs, taken 5.9 years after starting antiretroviral therapy. The CDR3 region is CASSPDRGGNQPQHF. DNA of the CDR3: TGTGCCAGCTCACCGGACAGGGGAGGCAATCAGCCCCAGCATTTT.